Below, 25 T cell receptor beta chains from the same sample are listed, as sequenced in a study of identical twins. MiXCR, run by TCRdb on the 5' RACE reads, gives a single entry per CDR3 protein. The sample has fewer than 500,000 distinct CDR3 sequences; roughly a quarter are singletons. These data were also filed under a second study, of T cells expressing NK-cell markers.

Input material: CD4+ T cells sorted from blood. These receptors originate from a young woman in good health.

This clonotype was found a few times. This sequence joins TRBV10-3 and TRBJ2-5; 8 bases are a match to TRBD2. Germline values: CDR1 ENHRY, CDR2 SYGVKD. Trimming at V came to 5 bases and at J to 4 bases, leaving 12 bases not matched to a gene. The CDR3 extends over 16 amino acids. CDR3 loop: CAISYGTRVVPETQYF. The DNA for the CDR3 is TGTGCCATCAGTTACGGGACTAGGGTGGTTCCAGAGACCCAGTACTTC.

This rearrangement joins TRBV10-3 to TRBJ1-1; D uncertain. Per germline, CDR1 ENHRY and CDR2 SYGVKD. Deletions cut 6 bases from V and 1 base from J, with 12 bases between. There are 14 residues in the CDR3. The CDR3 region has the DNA TGTGCCATCAGCGACACGACTAAGAACACTGAAGCTTTCTTT. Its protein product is CAISDTTKNTEAFF.

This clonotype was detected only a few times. The DNA of the CDR3 is TGTGCCAGCAGCTTGATAGGGTTCAGCTACGAGCAGTACTTC. It encodes CASSLIGFSYEQYF. V and J are TRBV11-2 and TRBJ2-7; D unresolved. The CDR3 is 14 amino acids. Looked up from germline, CDR1 is SGHAT and CDR2 is FQNNGV. V shed 3 bases and J shed 3 bases, with 12 bases lying between them. The entire variable domain, with the rest obtained from reference TRBV11-2 and TRBJ2-7, is as follows: EAGVAQSPRYKIIEKRQSVAFWCNPISGHATLYWYQQILGQGPKLLIQFQNNGVVDDSQLPKDRFSAERLKGVDSTLKIQPAKLEDSAVYLCASSLIGFSYEQYFGPGTRLTVT.

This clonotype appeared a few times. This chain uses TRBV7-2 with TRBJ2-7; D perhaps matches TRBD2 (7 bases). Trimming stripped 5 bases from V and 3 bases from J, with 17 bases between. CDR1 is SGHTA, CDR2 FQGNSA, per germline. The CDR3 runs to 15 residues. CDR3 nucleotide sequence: TGTGCCAGCAGCGGGAGGGGGGGCCCAGTCTACGAGCAGTACTTC. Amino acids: CASSGRGGPVYEQYF.

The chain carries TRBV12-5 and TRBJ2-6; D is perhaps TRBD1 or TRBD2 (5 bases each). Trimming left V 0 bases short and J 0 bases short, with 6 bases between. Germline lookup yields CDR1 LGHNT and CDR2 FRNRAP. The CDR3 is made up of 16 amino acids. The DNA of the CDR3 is TGTGCTAGTGGTTTGGTTGGGACCTCTGGGGCCAACGTCCTGACTTTC. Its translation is CASGLVGTSGANVLTF.

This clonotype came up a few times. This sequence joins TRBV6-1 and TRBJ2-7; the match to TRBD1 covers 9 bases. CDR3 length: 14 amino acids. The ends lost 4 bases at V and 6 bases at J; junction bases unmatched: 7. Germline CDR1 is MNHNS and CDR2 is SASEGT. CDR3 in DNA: TGTGCCAGCAGTGGCCGGACAGGGGAAACCGAGCAGTACTTC. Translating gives CASSGRTGETEQYF.

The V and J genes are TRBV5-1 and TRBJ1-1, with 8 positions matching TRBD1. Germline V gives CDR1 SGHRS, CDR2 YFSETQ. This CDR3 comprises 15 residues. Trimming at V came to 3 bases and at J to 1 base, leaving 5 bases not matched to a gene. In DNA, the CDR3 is TGCGCCAGCAGCTCACAGGGGGGTACGAACACTGAAGCTTTCTTT. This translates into CASSSQGGTNTEAFF.

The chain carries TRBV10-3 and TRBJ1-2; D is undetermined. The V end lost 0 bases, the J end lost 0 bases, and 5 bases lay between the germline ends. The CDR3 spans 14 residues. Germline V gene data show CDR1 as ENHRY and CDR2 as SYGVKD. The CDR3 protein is CAISESAANYGYTF. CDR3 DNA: TGTGCCATCAGTGAGTCTGCTGCTAACTATGGCTACACCTTC.

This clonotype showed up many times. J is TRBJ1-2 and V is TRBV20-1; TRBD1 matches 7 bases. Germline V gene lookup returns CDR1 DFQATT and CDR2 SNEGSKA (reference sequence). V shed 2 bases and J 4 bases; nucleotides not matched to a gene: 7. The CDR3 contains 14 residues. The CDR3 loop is CSARKTGSGYGYTF. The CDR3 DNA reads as TGCAGTGCTAGAAAGACAGGGAGCGGCTATGGCTACACCTTC.

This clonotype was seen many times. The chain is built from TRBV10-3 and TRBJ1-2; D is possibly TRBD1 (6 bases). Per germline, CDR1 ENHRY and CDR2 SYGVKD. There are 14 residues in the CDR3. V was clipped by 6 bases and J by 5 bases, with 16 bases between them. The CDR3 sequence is CAISFDRSSYGYTF. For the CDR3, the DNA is TGTGCCATCAGCTTCGACAGGTCCTCGTATGGCTACACCTTC.

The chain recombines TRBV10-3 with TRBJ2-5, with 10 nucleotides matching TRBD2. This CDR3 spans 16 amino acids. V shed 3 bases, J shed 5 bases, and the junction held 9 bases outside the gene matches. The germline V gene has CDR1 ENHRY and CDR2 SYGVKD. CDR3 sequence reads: CAISESLAGVGETQYF. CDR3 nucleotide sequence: TGTGCCATCAGTGAAAGCCTAGCGGGAGTGGGGGAGACCCAGTACTTC.

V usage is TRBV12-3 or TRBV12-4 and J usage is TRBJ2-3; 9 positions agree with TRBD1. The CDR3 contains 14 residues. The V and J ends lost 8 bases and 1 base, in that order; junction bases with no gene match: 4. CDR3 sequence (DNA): TGTGCCAGCCAGCGGACAGGGGGCACAGATACGCAGTATTTT. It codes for CASQRTGGTDTQYF.

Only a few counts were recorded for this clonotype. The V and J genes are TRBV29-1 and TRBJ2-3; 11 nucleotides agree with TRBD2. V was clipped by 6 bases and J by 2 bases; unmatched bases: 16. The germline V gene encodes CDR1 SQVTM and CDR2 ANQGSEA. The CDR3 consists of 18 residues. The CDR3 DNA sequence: TGCAGCGTCGCCGCCGGACCTATAGCGGGAGGGCCCACAGATACGCAGTATTTT. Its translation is CSVAAGPIAGGPTDTQYF.

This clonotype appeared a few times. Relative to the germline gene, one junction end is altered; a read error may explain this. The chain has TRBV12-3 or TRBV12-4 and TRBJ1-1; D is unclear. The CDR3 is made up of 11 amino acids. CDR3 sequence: CASSSNAEAFF. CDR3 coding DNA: TGTGCCAGCAGTTCGAACGCTGAAGCTTTCTTT.

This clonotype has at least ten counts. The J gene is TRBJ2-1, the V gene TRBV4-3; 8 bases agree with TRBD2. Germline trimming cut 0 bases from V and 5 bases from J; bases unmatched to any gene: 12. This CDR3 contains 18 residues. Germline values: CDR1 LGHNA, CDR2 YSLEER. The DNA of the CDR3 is TGCGCCAGCAGCCAAGACCCACCAAGCGGGAGTTGGAACAATGAGCAGTTCTTC. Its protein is CASSQDPPSGSWNNEQFF.

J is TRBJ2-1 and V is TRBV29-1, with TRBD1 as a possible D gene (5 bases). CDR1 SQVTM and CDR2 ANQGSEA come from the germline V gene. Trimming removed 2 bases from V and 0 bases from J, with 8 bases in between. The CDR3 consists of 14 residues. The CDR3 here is CSVENGASYNEQFF. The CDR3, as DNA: TGCAGCGTTGAAAATGGGGCCTCCTACAATGAGCAGTTCTTC.

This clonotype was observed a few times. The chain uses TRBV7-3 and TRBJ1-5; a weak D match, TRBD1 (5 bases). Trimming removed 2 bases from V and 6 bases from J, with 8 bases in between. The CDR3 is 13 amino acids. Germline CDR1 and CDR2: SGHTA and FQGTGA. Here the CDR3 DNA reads TGTGCCAGCAGCTTAGAAGGGGCTCAGCCCCAGCATTTT. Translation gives CASSLEGAQPQHF. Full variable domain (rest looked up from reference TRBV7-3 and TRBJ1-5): GAGVSQTPSNKVTEKGKYVELRCDPISGHTALYWYRQSLGQGPEFLIYFQGTGAADDSGLPNDRFFAVRPEGSVSTLKIQRTERGDSAVYLCASSLEGAQPQHFGDGTRLSIL.

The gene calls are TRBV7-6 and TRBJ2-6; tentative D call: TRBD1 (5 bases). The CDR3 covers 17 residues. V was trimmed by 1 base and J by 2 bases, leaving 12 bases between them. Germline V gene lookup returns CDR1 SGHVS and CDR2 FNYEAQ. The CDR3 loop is CASSLDGRAAGANVLTF. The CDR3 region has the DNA TGTGCCAGCAGCTTAGACGGCAGGGCTGCTGGGGCCAACGTCCTGACTTTC.

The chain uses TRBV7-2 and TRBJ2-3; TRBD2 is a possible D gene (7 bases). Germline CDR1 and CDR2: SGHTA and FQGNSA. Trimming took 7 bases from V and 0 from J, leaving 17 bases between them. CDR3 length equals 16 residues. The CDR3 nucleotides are TGTGCCAGCACCCAGGGTAGGGGGGGTAGCACAGATACGCAGTATTTT. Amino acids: CASTQGRGGSTDTQYF.

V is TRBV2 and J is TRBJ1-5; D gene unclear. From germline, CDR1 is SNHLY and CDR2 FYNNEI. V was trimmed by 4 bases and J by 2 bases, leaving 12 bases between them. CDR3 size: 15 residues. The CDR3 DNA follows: TGTGCCAGCAGTGCAACACCCTTGGGCAATCAGCCCCAGCATTTT. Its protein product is CASSATPLGNQPQHF. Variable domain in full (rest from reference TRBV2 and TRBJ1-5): EPEVTQTPSHQVTQMGQEVILRCVPISNHLYFYWYRQILGQKVEFLVSFYNNEISEKSEIFDDQFSVERPDGSNFTLKIRSTKLEDSAMYFCASSATPLGNQPQHFGDGTRLSIL.

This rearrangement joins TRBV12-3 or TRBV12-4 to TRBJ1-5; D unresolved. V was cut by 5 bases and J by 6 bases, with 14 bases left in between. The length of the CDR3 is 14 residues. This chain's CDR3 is CASSRDLAGQPQHF. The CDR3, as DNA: TGTGCCAGCAGTCGCGACCTGGCGGGTCAGCCCCAGCATTTT.

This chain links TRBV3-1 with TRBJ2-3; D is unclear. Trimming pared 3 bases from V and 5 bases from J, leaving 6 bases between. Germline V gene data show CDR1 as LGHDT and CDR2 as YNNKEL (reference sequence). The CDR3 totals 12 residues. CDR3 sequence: CASSHLGDTQYF. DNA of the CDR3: TGTGCCAGCAGCCACCTTGGAGATACGCAGTATTTT.

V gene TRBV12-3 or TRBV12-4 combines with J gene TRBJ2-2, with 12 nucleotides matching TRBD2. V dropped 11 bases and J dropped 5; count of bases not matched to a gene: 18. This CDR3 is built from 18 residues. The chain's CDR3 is CAFSFSPSSGRGTGELFF. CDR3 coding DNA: TGTGCCTTCAGCTTCTCCCCCTCTAGCGGGAGGGGTACCGGGGAGCTGTTTTTT.

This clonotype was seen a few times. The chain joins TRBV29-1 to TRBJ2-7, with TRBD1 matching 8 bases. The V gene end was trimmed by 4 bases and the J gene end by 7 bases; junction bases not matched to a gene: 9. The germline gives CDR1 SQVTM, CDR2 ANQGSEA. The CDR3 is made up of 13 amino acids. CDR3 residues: CSVAPGTGGEQYF. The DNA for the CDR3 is TGCAGCGTTGCTCCAGGGACAGGCGGAGAGCAGTACTTC.

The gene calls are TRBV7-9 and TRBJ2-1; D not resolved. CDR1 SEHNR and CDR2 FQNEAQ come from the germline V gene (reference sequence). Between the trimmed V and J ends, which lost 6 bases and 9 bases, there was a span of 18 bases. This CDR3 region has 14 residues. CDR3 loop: CASSLLWFSSEQFF. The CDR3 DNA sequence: TGTGCCAGCAGTTTACTGTGGTTCTCCAGTGAGCAGTTCTTC.